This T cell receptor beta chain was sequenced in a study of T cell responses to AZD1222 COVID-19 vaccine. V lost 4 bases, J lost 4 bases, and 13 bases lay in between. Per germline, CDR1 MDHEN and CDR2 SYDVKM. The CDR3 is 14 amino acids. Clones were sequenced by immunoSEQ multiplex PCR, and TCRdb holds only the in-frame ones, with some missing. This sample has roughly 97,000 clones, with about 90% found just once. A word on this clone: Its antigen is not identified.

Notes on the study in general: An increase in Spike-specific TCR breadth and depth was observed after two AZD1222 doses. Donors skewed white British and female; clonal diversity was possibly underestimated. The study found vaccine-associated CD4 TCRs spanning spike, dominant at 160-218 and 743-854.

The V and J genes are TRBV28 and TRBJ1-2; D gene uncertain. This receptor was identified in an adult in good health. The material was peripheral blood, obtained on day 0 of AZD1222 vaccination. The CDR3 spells CASSSGVGGYGYTF. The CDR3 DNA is TGTGCCAGCAGTTCCGGTGTGGGTGGCTATGGCTACACCTTC.